The sequence of this TCR beta chain was determined in a study of T cells after yellow fever vaccination. Study at large: Each low-cell-number fraction was prepared by means of SMART-Seq v4 Ultra Low Input.

Synthesis of TCR cDNA relied on 5'RACE template switching, which attached a universal primer site and UMIs. MiXCR, run by TCRdb on the 5' RACE reads, gives a single entry per CDR3 protein. In the table there are under 600,000 distinct CDR3 sequences, roughly a fifth of which are singletons. Study-level points and caveats: Post-booster repertoires again held most primary-vaccination clones (roughly 96% CD4, 75% to 90% CD8).

This clonotype was counted a few times. Its antigen is not identified. This sample comprised PBMCs, obtained roughly 20 days after the first yellow fever vaccination. The receptor was derived from a young man who received the YFV17D yellow fever vaccine.

The DNA of the CDR3 is TGTGCCATCAGGAGGGGACAGGGCGGGTCACCCCTCCACTTT. Protein product: CAIRRGQGGSPLHF. The chain couples TRBV10-3 to TRBJ1-6, with TRBD1 identical over 9 bases. The CDR3 is 14 amino acids. The germline V gene has CDR1 ENHRY and CDR2 SYGVKD. The ends lost 6 bases at V and 10 bases at J; junction bases unmatched: 7.